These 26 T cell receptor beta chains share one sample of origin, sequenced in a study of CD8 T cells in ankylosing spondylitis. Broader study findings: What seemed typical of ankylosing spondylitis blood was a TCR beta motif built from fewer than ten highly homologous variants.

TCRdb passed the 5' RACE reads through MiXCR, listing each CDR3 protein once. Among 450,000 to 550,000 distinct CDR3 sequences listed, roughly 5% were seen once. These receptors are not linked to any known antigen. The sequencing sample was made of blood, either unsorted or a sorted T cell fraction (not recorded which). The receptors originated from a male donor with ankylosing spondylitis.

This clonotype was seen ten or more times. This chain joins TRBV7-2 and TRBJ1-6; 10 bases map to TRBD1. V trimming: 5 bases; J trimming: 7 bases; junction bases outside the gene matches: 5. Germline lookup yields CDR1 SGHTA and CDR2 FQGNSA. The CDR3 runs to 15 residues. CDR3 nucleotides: TGTGCCAGCAGCCCAGGGACAGGGGTGAATTCACCCCTCCACTTT. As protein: CASSPGTGVNSPLHF.

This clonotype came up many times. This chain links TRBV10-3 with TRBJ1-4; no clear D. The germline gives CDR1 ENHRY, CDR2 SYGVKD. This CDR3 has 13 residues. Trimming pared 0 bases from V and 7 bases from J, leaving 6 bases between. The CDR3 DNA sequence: TGTGCCATCAGTGAGTCGAGGGCTGAAAAACTGTTTTTT. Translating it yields CAISESRAEKLFF.

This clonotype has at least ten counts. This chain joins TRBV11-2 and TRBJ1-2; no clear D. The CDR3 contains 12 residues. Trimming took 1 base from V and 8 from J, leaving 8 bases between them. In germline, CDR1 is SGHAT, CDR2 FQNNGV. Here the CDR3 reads CASSLVPRGYTF. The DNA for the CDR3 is TGTGCCAGCAGCTTAGTCCCCCGAGGCTACACCTTC.

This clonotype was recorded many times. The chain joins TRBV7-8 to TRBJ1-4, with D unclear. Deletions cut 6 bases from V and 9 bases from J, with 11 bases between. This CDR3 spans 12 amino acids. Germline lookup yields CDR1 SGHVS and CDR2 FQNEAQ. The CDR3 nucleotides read TGTGCCAGCAGACAGCCAGGAAAAAAACTGTTTTTT. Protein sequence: CASRQPGKKLFF.

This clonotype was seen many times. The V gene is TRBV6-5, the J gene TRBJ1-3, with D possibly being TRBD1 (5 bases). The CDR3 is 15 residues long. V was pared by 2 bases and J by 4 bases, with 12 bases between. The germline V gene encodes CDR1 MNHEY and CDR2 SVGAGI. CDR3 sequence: CASSYTGPGGNTIYF. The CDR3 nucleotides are TGTGCCAGCAGTTACACGGGACCCGGGGGAAACACCATATATTTT.

Here the CDR3 DNA reads TGCAGTGCCAGCCCCTCCTACGCGGTGAACTCCTACAATGAGCAGTTCTTC. Translated: CSASPSYAVNSYNEQFF. This rearrangement joins TRBV20-1 to TRBJ2-1; D unclear. The CDR3 extends over 17 amino acids. CDR1 DFQATT and CDR2 SNEGSKA come from the germline V gene (reference sequence). V lost 6 bases and J 0 bases, leaving 21 bases between the germline ends.

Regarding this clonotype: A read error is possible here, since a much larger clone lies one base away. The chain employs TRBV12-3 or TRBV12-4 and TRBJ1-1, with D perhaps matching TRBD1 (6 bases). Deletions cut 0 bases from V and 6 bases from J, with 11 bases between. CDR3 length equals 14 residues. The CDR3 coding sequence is TGTGCCAGCAGTTTAGCGGCAGGGGCCCCTGAAGCTTTCTTT. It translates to CASSLAAGAPEAFF.

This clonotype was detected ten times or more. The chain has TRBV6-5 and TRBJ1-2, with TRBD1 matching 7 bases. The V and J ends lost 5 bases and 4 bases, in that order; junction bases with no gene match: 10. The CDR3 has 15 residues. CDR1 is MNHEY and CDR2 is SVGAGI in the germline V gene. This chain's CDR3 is CASSTRQGSAYGYTF. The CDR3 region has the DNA TGTGCCAGCAGTACCCGACAGGGATCCGCCTATGGCTACACCTTC.

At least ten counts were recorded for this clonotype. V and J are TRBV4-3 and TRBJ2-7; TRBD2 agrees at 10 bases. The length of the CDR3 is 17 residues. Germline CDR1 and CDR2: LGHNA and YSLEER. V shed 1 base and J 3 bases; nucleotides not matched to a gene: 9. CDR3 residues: CASSQVIERGGIYEQYF. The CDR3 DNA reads TGCGCCAGCAGCCAAGTGATTGAGCGGGGGGGCATCTACGAGCAGTACTTC.

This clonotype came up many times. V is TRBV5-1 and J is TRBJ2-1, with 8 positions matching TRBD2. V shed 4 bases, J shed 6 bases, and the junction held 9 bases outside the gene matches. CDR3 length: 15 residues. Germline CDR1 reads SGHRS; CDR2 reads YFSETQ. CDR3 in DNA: TGCGCCAGCAGCACGGCTAGCGGGTTTCCCAATGAGCAGTTCTTC. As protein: CASSTASGFPNEQFF. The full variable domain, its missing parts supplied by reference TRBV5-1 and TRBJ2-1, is KAGVTQTPRYLIKTRGQQVTLSCSPISGHRSVSWYQQTPGQGLQFLFEYFSETQRNKGNFPGRFSGRQFSNSRSEMNVSTLELGDSALYLCASSTASGFPNEQFFGPGTRLTVL.

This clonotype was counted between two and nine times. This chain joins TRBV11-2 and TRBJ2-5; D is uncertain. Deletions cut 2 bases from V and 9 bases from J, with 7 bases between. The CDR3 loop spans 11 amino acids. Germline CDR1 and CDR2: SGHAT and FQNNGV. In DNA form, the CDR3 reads TGTGCCAGCAGCTTAATGGTTCCCCAGTACTTC. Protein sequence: CASSLMVPQYF. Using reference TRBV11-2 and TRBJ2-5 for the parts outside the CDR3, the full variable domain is EAGVAQSPRYKIIEKRQSVAFWCNPISGHATLYWYQQILGQGPKLLIQFQNNGVVDDSQLPKDRFSAERLKGVDSTLKIQPAKLEDSAVYLCASSLMVPQYFGPGTRLLVL.

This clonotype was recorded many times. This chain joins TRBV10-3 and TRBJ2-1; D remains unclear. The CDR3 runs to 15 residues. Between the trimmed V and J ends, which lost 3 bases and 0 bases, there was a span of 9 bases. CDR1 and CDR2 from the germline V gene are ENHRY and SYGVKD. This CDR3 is CAISETASSYNEQFF. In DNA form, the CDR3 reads TGTGCCATCAGTGAAACAGCCAGCTCCTACAATGAGCAGTTCTTC.

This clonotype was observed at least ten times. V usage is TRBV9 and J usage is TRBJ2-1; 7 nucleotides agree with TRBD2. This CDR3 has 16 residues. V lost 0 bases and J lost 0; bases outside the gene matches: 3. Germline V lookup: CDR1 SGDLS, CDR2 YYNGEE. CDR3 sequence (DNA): TGTGCCAGCAGCGTAGCTGGGGACTACTCCTACAATGAGCAGTTCTTC. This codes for CASSVAGDYSYNEQFF.

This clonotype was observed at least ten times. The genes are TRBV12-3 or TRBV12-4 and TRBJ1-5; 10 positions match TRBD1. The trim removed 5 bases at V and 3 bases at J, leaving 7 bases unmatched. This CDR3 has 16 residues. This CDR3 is CASSRDRGWINQPQHF. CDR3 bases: TGTGCCAGCAGTCGGGACAGGGGCTGGATCAATCAGCCCCAGCATTTT.

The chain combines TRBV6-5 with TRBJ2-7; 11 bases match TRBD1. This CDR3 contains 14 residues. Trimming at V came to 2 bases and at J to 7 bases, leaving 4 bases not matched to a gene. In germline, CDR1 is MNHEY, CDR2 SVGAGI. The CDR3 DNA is TGTGCCAGCAGTTACGGACAGGGGGCGGGGGAGCAGTACTTC. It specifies CASSYGQGAGEQYF.

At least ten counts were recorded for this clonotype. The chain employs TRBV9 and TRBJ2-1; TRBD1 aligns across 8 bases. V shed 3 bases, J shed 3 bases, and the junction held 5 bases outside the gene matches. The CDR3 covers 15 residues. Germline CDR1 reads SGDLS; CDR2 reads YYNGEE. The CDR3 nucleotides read TGTGCCAGCAGCGGAGCAGGGGGCCTCTACAATGAGCAGTTCTTC. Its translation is CASSGAGGLYNEQFF.

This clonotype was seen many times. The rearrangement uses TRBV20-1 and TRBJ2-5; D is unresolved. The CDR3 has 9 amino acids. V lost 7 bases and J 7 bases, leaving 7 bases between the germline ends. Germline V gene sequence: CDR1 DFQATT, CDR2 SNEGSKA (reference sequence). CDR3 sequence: CSVGGTQYF. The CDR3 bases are TGCAGTGTCGGCGGGACCCAGTACTTC.

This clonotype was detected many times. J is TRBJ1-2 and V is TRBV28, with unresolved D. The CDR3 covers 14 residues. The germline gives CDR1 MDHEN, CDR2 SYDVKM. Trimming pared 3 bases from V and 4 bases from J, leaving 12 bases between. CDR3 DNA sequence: TGTGCCAGCAGTTTTTCGGACCGGCTCTATGGCTACACCTTC. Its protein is CASSFSDRLYGYTF.

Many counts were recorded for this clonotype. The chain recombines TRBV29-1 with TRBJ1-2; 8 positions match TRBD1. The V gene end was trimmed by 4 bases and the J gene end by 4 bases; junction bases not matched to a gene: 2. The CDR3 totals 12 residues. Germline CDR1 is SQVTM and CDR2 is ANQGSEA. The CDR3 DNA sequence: TGCAGCGTTGCAGGGGGCGGCTATGGCTACACCTTC. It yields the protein CSVAGGGYGYTF.

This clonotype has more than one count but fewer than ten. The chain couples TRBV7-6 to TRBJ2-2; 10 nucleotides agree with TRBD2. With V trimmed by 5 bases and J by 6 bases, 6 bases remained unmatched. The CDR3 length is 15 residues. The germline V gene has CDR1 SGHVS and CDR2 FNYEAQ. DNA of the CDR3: TGTGCCAGCAGCCTAAATAGCGGGAGGCCCGGGGAGCTGTTTTTT. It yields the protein CASSLNSGRPGELFF.

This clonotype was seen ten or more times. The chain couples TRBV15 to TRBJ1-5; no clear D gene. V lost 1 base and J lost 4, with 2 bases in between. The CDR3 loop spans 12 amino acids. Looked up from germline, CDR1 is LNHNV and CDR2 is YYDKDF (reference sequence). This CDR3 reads CATSRVNQPQHF. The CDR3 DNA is TGTGCCACCAGCAGAGTTAATCAGCCCCAGCATTTT.

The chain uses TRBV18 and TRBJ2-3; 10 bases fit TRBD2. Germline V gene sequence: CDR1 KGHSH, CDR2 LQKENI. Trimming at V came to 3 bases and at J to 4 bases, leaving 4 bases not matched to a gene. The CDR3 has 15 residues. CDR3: CASSPSGGVPDTQYF. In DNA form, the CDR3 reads TGTGCCAGCTCACCGAGCGGGGGGGTCCCAGATACGCAGTATTTT.

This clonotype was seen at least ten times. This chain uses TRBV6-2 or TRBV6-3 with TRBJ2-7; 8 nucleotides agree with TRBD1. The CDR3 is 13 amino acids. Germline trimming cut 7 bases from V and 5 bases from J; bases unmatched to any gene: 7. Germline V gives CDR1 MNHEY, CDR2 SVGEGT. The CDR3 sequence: CASTRTGSHEQYF. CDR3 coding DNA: TGTGCCAGCACCAGGACAGGGTCCCACGAGCAGTACTTC.

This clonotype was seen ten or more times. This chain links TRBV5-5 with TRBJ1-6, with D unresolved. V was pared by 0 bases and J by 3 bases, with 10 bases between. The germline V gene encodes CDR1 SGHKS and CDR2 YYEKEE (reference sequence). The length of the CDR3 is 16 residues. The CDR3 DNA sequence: TGTGCCAGCAGCTTGGGCTCCCAGGTCTATAATTCACCCCTCCACTTT. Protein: CASSLGSQVYNSPLHF.

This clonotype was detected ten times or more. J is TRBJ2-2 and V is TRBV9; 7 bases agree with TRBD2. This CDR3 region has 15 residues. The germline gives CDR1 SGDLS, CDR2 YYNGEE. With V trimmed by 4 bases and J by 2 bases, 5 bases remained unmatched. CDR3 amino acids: CASSPGDYNTGELFF. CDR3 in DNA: TGTGCCAGCAGCCCCGGGGACTATAACACCGGGGAGCTGTTTTTT.

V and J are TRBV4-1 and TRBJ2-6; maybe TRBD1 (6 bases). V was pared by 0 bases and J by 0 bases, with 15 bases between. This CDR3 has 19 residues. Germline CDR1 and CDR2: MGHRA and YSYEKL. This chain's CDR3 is CASSQDQQGIVSGANVLTF. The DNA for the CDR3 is TGCGCCAGCAGCCAAGATCAACAGGGTATTGTCTCTGGGGCCAACGTCCTGACTTTC.